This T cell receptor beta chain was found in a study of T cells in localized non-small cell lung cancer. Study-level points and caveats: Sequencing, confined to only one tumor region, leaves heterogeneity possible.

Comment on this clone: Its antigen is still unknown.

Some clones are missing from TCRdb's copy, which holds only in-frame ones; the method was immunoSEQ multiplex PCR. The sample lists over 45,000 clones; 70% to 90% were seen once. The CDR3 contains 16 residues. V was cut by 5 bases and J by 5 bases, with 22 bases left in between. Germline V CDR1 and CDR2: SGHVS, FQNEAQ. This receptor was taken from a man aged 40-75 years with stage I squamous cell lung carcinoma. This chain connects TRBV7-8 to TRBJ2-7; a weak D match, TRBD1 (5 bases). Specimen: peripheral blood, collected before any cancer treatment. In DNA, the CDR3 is TGTGCCAGCAGCCCTCTCAGGACATTCAATTCTCACGAGCAGTACTTC. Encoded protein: CASSPLRTFNSHEQYF.